This entry concerns a single TCR beta chain. Its target antigen remains unknown. No much larger clonotype is one base removed from it; base qualities were not supplied. This record comes from a study of blood T cell repertoires in COVID-19 (dated by TCRdb to about 2020). About the investigation overall: Samples covering the acute and convalescent phases of COVID-19 were provided by collaborators in the United States, Italy and Spain. The material from the prospective study consisted of cDNA or gDNA derived from T cells, B-cell-depleted T cells, or PBMCs. Where available, HLA class I and class II types were obtained from metadata supplied by the sample provider rather than from assay-based typing. The repertoires were released in a freely available public database intended as a resource for research on the immune response to SARS-CoV-2. Sample metadata almost always included a de-identified subject ID, COVID-19 status, age in years and sex. Subjects who had been exposed to COVID-19, were actively infected with it, or had recovered from it provided the deeply sampled blood TCRbeta repertoires that made up the dataset. The samples were drawn from the first 160 participants of the ongoing ImmuneRACE study and from 950 to 1,500 subjects provided by 6 global collaborators. Broad study findings and their caveats: The quantity of clinical and demographic metadata differed by source and by participant and was supplied without curation.

Reading the germline V gene (reference sequence) gives CDR1 SEHNR and CDR2 FQNEAQ. There are 14 amino acids in the CDR3, from cysteine to phenylalanine inclusive. The only DNA kept is the CDR3, 42 bases in frame from the first base. V drops 5 bases and J drops 4 bases, leaving 12 bases in between. Participants in the prospective study were aged 18 to 89 years, lived in approximately 26 United States geographic areas, and enrolled through a virtual design. To assign participants to cohorts, the prospective study relied on clinical history that participants themselves reported in a screening survey and a study questionnaire. Exposed participants had been in contact with someone with a PCR-confirmed or clinician-diagnosed COVID-19 case within 2 weeks of study entry. In the prospective study, whole blood, serum and a nasopharyngeal or oropharyngeal swab were collected from each participant by mobile phlebotomists. Over a roughly 2-month period, participants in the prospective study had the option of providing additional blood draws and questionnaires. Blood samples from the prospective study were shipped frozen or at room temperature prior to DNA extraction.

TCRbeta CDR3 regions were amplified from genomic DNA using the immunoSEQ Assay, a bias-controlled multiplex PCR. On the authors' methods: Within the assay, amplification of reference gene primers was used to estimate how many nucleated cells each sample contained. Sequence reads were collapsed and filtered to measure the absolute abundance of every unique TCRbeta CDR3 rearrangement. For each sample, productive Simpson clonality was calculated by taking the square root of Simpson's diversity index across productive rearrangements. TCRdb's version of the immuneACCESS table is confined to in-frame rearrangements and falls short of the full clone set. An unresolved V gene accounts for under half of the shortfall where checked; the remainder is of unknown origin. V and J calls plus clone size are reproduced from that table; the DNA served to infer D and trimming. Present in this sample are around 320,000 clones, roughly 89% of which were seen just once. The ten largest clones represent 2.5% to 3% of the sample.

The sequencing input was PBMCs or T cells enriched from blood (not recorded which). The chain is encoded by TRBV7-9 joined to TRBJ2-1; perhaps TRBD2 is the D gene, with 5 bases matching. The origin of this receptor is a woman between 45 and 65 years old who had been exposed to COVID-19. The sequence in DNA is TGTGCCAGCAGCCCTAGCCTGCGGTACAATGAGCAGTTCTTC. This encodes CASSPSLRYNEQFF. Reference TRBV7-9 and TRBJ2-1 proteins supply the regions before and after the CDR3; the full variable domain is: DTGVSQNPRHKITKRGQNVTFRCDPISEHNRLYWYRQTLGQGPEFLTYFQNEAQLEKSRLLSDRFSAERPKGSFSTLEIQRTEQGDSAMYLCASSPSLRYNEQFFGPGTRLTVL.